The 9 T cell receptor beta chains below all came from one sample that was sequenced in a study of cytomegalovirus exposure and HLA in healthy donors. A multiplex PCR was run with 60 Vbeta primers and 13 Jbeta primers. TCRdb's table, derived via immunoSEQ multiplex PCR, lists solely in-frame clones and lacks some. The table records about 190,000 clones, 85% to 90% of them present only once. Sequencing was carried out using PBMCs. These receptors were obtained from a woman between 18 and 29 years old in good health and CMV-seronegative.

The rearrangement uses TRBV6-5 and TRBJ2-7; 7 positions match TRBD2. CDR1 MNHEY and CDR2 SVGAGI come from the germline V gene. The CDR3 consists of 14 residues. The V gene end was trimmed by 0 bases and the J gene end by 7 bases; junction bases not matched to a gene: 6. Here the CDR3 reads CASSYSRASGEQYF. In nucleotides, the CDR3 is TGTGCCAGCAGTTACTCGAGGGCTAGCGGAGAGCAGTACTTC.

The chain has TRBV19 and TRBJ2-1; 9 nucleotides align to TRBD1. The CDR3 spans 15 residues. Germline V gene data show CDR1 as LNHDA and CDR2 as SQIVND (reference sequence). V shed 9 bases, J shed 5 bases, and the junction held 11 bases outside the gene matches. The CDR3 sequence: CASLPGQGINNEQFF. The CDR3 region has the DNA TGTGCCAGCCTACCGGGACAGGGTATCAACAATGAGCAGTTCTTC.

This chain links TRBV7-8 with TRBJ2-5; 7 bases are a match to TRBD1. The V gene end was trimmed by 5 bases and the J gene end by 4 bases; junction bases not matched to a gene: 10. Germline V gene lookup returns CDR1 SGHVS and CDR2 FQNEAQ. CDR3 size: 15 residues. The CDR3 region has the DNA TGTGCCAGCAGCCCCGGAGTTAGGGGGCTAGAGACCCAGTACTTC. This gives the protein CASSPGVRGLETQYF.

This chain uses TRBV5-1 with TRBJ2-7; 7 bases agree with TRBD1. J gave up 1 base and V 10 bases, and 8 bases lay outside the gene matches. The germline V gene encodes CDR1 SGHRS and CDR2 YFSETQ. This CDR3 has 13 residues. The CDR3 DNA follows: TGCGCCGCGAGGGACAGTACATCCTACGAGCAGTACTTC. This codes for CAARDSTSYEQYF.

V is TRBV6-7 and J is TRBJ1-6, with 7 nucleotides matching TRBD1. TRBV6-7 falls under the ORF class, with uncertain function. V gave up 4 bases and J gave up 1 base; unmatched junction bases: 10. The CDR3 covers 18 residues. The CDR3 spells CASSSFRQGRSYNSPLHF. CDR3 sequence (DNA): TGTGCCAGCAGTTCCTTTCGACAGGGAAGGTCCTATAATTCACCCCTCCACTTT.

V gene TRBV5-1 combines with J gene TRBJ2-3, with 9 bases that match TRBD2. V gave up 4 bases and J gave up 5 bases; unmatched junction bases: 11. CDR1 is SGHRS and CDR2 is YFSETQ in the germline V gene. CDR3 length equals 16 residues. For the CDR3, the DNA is TGCGCCAGCAGCATCCTTAGCGGGGGATTAGGAGATACGCAGTATTTT. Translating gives CASSILSGGLGDTQYF.

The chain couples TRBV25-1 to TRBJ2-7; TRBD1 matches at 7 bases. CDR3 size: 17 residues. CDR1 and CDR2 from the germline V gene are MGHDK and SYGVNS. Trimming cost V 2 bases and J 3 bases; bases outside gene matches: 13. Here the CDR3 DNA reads TGTGCCAGCAGTGAAGCAGGGGGAGATTCCTCTTTCTACGAGCAGTACTTC. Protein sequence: CASSEAGGDSSFYEQYF.

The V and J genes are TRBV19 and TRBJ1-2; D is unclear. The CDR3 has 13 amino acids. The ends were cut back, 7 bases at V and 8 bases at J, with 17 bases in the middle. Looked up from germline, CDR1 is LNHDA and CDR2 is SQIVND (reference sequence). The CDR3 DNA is TGTGCCAGTACCCGGGAGCGTTTCCACGGCTACACCTTC. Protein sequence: CASTRERFHGYTF.

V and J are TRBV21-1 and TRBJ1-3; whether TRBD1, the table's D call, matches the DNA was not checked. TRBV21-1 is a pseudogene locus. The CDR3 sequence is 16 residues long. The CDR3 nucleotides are TGTGCCAGCAGCAGCGGGACAGGGGAGTCTGGAAACACCATATATTTT. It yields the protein CASSSGTGESGNTIYF.